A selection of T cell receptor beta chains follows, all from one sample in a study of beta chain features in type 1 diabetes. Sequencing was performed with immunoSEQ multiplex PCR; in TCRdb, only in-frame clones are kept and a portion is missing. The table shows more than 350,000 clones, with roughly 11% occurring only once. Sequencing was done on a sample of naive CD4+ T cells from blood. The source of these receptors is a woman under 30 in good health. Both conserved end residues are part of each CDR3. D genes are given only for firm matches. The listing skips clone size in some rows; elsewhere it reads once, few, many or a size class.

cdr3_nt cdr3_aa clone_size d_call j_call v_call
TGTGCCAGCGGCGGCGGAAGCACAGATACGCAGTATTTT CASGGGSTDTQYF few . TRBJ2-3 TRBV7-9
TGTGCCAGCAGCGTCCGAGGGGCAACTAATGAAAAACTGTTTTTT CASSVRGATNEKLFF few . TRBJ1-4 TRBV7-9
TGTGCCAGCACCAAGGATCGGACCCAGTACTTC CASTKDRTQYF . . TRBJ2-5 TRBV27
TGTGCCAGCAAGTCTCAGCCAGATACGCAGTATTTT CASKSQPDTQYF . . TRBJ2-3 TRBV2
TGTGCCAGTCGGTTAGATCCCACAGATACGCAGTATTTT CASRLDPTDTQYF . . TRBJ2-3 TRBV19
TGTGCCGGGTCATGGGCTGGGGGCACAGATACGCAGTATTTT CAGSWAGGTDTQYF . . TRBJ2-3 TRBV30
TGTGCCTGGAGTGTACTGCGGACTAGCGGGAGATCCGATACGCAGTATTTT CAWSVLRTSGRSDTQYF many TRBD2 TRBJ2-3 TRBV30
TGTGCCAGCATTGTGGAGACAGGGCGCACTGAAGCTTTCTTT CASIVETGRTEAFF once TRBD1 TRBJ1-1 TRBV2
TGTGCCATCAGTGAGGGGACGGCATATGGCTACACCTTC CAISEGTAYGYTF . . TRBJ1-2 TRBV10-3
TGTGCCAGCAGTAGACAGGGGACAGATACGCAGTATTTT CASSRQGTDTQYF . TRBD1 TRBJ2-3 TRBV2
TGTGCCAGCTCACCACCGCTGTTGGACAGCCACGAGCAGTACTTC CASSPPLLDSHEQYF few . TRBJ2-7 TRBV18
TGTGCCAGCAGCACACTAGCGGGGGCCGGCTTGACGGACCAAGAGACCCAGTACTTC CASSTLAGAGLTDQETQYF . TRBD2 TRBJ2-5 TRBV4-2
TGTGCCAGCAGCTCAACCGCGGGACTGCGCACAGATACGCAGTATTTT CASSSTAGLRTDTQYF few . TRBJ2-3 TRBV11-2
TGTGCCAGCAGCTTAGTCAGACAAGAGACCCAGTACTTC CASSLVRQETQYF few . TRBJ2-5 TRBV11-2